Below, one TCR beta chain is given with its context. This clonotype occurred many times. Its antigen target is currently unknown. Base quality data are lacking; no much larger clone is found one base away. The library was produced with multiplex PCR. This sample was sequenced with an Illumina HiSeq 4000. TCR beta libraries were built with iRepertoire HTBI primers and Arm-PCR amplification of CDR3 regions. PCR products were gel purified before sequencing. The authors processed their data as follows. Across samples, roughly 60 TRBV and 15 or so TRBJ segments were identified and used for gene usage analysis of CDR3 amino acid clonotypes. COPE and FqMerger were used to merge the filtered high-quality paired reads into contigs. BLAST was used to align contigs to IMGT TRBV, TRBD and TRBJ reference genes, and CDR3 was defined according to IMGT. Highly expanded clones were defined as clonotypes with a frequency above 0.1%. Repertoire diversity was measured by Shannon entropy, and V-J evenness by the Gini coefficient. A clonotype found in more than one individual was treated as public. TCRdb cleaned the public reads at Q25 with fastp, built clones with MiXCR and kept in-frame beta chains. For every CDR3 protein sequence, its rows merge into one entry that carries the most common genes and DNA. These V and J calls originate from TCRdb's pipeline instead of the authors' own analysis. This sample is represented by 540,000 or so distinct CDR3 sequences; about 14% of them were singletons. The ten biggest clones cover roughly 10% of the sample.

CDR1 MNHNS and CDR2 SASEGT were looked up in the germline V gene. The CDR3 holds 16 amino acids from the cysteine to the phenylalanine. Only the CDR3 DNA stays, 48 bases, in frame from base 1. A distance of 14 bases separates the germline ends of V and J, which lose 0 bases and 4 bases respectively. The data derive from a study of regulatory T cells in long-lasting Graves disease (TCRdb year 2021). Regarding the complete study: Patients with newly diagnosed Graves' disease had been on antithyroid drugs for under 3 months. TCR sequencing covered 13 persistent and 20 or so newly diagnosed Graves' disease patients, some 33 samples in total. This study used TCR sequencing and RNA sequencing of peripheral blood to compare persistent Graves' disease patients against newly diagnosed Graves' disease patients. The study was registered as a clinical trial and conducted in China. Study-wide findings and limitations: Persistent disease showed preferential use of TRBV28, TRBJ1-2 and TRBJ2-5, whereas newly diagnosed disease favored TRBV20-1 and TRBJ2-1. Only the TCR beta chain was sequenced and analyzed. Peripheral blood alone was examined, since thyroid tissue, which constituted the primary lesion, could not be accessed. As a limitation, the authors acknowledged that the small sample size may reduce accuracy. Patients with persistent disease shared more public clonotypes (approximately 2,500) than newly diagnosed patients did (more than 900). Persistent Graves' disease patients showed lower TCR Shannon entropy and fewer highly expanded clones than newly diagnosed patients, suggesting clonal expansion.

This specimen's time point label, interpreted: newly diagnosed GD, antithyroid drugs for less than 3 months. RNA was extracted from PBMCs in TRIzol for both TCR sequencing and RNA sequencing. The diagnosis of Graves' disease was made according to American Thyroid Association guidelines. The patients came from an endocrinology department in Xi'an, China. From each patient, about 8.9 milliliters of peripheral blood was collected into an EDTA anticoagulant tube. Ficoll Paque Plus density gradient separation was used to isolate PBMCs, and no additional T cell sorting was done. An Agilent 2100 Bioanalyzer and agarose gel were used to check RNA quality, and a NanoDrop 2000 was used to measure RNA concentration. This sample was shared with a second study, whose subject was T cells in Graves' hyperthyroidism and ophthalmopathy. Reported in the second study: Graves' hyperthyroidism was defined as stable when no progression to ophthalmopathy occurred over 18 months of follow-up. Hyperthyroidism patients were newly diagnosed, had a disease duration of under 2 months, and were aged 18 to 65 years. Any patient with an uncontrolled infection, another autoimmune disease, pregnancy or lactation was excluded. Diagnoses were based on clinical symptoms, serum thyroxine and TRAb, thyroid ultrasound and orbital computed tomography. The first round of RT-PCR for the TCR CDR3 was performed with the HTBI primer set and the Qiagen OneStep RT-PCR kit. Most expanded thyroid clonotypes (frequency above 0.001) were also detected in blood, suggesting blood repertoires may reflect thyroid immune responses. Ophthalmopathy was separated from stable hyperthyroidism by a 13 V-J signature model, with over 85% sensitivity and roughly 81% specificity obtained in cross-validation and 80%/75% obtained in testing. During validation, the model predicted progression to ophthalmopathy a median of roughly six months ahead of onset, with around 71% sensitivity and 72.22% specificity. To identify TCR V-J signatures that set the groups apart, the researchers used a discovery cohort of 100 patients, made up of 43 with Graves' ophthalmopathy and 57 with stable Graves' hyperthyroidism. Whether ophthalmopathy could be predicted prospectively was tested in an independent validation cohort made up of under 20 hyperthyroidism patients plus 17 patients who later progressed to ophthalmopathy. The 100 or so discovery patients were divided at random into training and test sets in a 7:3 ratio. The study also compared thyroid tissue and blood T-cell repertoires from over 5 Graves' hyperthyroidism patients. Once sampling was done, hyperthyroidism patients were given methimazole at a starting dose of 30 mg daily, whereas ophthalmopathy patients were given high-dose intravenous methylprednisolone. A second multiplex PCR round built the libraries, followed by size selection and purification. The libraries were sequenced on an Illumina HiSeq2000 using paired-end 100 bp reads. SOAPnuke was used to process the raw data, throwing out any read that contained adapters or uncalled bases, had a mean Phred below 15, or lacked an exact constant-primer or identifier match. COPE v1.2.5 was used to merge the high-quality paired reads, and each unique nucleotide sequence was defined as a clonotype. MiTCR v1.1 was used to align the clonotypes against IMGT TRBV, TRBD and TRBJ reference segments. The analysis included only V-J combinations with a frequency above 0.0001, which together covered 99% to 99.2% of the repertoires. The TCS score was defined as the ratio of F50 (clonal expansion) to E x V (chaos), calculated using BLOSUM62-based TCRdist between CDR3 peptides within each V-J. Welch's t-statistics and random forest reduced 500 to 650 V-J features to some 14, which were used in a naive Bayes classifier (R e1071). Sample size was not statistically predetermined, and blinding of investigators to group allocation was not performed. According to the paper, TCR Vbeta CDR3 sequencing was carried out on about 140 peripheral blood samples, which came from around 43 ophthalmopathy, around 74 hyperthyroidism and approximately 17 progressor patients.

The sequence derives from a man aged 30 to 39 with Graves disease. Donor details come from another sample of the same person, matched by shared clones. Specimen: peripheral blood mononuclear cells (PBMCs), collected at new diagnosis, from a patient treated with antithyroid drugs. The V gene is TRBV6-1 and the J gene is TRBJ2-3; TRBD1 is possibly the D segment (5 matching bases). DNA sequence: TGTGCCAGCAGTGAAGCTCGCAGGGCTGGCGCAGATACGCAGTATTTT. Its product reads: CASSEARRAGADTQYF.